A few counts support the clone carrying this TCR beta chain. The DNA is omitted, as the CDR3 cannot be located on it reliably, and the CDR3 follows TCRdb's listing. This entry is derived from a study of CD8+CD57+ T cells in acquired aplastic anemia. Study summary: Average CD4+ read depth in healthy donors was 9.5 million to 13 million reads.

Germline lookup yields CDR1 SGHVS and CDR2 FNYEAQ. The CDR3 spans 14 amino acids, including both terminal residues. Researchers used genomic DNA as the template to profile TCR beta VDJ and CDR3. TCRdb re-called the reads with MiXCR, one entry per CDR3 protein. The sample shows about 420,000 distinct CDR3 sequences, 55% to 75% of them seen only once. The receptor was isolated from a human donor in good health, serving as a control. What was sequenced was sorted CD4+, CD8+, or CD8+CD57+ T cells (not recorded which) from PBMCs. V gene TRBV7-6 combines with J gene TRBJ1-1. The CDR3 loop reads CASSWGKLFFGSGF.